The clone carrying this T cell receptor beta chain showed up many times. The data belong to a study of Graves' ophthalmopathy and Graves' hyperthyroidism. RNA transcripts were the template, and TCR beta CDR3 regions were amplified from them. HTBI primers were used in a first-round RT-PCR, which preceded a second-round multiplex PCR. TCRdb redid the calling of the multiplex PCR reads with MiXCR, one entry per CDR3 protein. The sample has roughly 480,000 distinct CDR3 sequences, approximately 14% seen once. What was sequenced was blood. The TCR originated in a woman aged 30 to 39 with Graves' ophthalmopathy.

The CDR3 region is CASSLALGRNQETQYF. As DNA, the CDR3 is TGTGCCAGCAGCTTAGCATTGGGACGGAATCAAGAGACCCAGTACTTC. This chain uses TRBV7-9 with TRBJ2-5; D might be TRBD1 or TRBD2, each matching 5 bases. The CDR3 covers 16 residues. The V end was cut by 0 bases, the J end by 2 bases, with 13 bases between. Germline V gene lookup returns CDR1 SEHNR and CDR2 FQNEAQ (reference sequence).